The 2 T cell receptor beta chains below all came from one sample that was sequenced in a study of shared clonotypes between healthy human individuals. Naive CD8 isolation took CD45RO-negative cells positively selected for CCR7 and excluded terminally differentiated effector memory CD45RA+ cells. The table came from immunoSEQ multiplex PCR; TCRdb's copy has only in-frame clones and leaves some out. The sample comprises 600,000 or so clones, 85% to 95% of which are singletons, and about 0.11% rests with the top ten. The sample was naive CD8+ T cells sorted from blood. The receptors stem from a woman aged 25 to 39 in good health.

The CDR3 DNA reads TGTGCCATCAGTGAGACTCTCAATGAGCAGTTCTTC. This gives the protein CAISETLNEQFF. The genes are TRBV10-3 and TRBJ2-1, with D hard to call. Germline V gene sequence: CDR1 ENHRY, CDR2 SYGVKD. V was clipped by 2 bases and J by 6 bases, with 5 bases between them. The CDR3 has 12 residues.

The rearrangement links TRBV5-8 to TRBJ1-5; no clear D gene. The V and J ends lost 4 bases and 4 bases respectively, with 9 bases between them. Germline V gene sequence: CDR1 SGHTS, CDR2 YDEGEE. This CDR3 contains 13 residues. The CDR3 region is CASSISGNQPQHF. As DNA, the CDR3 is TGTGCCAGCAGCATTTCGGGGAATCAGCCCCAGCATTTT.